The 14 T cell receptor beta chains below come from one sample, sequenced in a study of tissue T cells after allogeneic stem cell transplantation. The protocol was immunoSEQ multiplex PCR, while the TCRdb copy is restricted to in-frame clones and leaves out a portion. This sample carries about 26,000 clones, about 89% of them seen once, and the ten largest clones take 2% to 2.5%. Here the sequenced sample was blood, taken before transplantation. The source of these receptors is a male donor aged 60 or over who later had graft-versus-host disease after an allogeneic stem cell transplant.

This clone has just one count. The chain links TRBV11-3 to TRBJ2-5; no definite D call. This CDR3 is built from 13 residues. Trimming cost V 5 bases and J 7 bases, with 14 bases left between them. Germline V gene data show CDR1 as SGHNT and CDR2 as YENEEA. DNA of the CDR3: TGTGCCAGCAGCCTTGAGCCCCTGGGGACCCAGTACTTC. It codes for CASSLEPLGTQYF. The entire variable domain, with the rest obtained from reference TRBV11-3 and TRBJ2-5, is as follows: EAGVVQSPRYKIIEKKQPVAFWCNPISGHNTLYWYLQNLGQGPELLIRYENEEAVDDSQLPKDRFSAERLKGVDSTLKIQPAELGDSAVYLCASSLEPLGTQYFGPGTRLLVL.

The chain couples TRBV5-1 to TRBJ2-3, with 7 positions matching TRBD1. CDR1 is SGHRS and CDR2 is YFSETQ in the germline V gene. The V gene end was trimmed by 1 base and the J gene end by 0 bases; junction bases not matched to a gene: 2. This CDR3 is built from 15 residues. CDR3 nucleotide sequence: TGCGCCAGCAGCTTGAGGGGACAGAGCACAGATACGCAGTATTTT. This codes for CASSLRGQSTDTQYF.

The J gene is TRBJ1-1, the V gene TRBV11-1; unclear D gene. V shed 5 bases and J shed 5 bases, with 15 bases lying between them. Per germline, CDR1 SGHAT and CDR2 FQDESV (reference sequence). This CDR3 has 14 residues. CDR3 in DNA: TGTGCCAGCAGCCCCCCCTTTGAGTTGACTGAAGCTTTCTTT. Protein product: CASSPPFELTEAFF.

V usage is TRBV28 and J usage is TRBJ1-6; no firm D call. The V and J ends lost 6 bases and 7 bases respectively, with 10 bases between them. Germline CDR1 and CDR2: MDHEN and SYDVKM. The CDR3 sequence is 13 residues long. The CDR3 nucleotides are TGTGCCAGCAGACGGACGGTGAATTCACCCCTCCACTTT. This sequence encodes CASRRTVNSPLHF.

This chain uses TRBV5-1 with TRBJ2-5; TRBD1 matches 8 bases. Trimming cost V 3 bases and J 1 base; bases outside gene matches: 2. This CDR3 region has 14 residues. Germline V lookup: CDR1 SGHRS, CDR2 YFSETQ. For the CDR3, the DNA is TGCGCCAGCAGCTGGGGGACAGGCCAAGAGACCCAGTACTTC. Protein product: CASSWGTGQETQYF.

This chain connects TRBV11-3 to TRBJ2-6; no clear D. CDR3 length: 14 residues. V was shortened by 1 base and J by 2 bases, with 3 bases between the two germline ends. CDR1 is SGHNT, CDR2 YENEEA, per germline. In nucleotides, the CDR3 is TGTGCCAGCAGCTTAGGCACTGGGGCCAACGTCCTGACTTTC. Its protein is CASSLGTGANVLTF.

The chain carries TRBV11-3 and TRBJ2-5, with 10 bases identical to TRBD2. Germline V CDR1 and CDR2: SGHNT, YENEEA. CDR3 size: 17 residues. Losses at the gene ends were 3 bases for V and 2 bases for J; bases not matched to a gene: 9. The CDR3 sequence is CASSFGTGTSVQETQYF. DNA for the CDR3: TGTGCCAGCAGCTTCGGAACCGGGACTAGCGTTCAAGAGACCCAGTACTTC. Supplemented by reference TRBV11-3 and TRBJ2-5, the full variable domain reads EAGVVQSPRYKIIEKKQPVAFWCNPISGHNTLYWYLQNLGQGPELLIRYENEEAVDDSQLPKDRFSAERLKGVDSTLKIQPAELGDSAVYLCASSFGTGTSVQETQYFGPGTRLLVL.

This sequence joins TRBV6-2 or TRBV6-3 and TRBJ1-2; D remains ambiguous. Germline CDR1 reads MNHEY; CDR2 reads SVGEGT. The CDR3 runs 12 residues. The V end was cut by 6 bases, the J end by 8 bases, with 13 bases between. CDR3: CASSPGSRGYTF. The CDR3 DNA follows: TGTGCCAGCAGCCCTGGGTCCCGCGGCTACACCTTC.

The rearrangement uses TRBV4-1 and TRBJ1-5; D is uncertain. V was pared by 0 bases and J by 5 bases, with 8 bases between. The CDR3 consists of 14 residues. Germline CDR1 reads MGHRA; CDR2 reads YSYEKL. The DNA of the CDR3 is TGCGCCAGCAGCCAAGAAGTGTCTGATCAGCCCCAGCATTTT. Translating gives CASSQEVSDQPQHF.

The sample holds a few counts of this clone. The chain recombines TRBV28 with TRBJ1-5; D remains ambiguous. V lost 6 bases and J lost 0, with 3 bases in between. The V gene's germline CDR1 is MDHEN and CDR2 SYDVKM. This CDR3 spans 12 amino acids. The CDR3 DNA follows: TGTGCCAGCAGACGTAGCAATCAGCCCCAGCATTTT. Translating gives CASRRSNQPQHF.

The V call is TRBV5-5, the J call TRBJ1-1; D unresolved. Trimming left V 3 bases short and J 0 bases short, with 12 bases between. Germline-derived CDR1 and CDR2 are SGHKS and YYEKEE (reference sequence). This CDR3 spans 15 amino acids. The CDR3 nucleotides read TGTGCCAGCAGCTCTGGACGGGTTATGAACACTGAAGCTTTCTTT. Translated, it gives CASSSGRVMNTEAFF.

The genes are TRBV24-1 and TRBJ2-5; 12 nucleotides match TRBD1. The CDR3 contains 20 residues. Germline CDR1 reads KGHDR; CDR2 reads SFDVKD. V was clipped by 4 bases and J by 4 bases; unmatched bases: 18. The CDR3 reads CATSDLNTGTGGPSSETQYF. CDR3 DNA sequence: TGTGCCACCAGTGACTTAAATACCGGGACAGGGGGCCCTTCGTCAGAGACCCAGTACTTC.

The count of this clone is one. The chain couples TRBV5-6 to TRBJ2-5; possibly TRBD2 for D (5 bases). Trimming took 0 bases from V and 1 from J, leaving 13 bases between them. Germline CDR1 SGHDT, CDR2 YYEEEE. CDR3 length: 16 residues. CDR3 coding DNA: TGTGCCAGCAGCTTGGTCTCGGGGTCCATCCAAGAGACCCAGTACTTC. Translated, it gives CASSLVSGSIQETQYF.

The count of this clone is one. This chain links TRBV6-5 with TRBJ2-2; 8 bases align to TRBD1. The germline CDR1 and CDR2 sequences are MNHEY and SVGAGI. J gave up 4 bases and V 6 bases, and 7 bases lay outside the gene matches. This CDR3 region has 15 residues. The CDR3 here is CASRRRQGSTGELFF. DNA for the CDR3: TGTGCCAGCAGGCGGCGACAGGGGAGCACCGGGGAGCTGTTTTTT.